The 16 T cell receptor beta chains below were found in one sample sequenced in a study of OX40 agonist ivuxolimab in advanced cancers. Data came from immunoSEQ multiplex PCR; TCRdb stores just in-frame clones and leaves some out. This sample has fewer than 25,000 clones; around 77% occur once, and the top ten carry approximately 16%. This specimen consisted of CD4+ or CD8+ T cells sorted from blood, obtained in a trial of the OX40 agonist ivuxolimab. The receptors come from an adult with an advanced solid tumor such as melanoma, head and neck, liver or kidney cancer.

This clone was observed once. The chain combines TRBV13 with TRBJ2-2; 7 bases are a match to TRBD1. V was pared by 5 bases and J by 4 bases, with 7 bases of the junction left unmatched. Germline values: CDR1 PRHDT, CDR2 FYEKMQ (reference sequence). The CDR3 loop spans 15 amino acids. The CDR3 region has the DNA TGTGCCAGCAGCCCCCGGACAGGAGCCACCGGGGAGCTGTTTTTT. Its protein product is CASSPRTGATGELFF.

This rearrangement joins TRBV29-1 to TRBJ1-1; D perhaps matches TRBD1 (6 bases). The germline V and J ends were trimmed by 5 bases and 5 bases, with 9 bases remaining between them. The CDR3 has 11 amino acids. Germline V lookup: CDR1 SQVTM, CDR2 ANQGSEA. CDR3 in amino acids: CSVLGGTEAFF. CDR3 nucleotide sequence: TGCAGCGTTTTAGGGGGAACTGAAGCTTTCTTT.

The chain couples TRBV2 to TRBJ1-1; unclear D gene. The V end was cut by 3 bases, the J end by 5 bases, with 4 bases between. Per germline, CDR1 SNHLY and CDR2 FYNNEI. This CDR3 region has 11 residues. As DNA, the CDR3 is TGTGCCAGCAGTGATAGTACTGAAGCTTTCTTT. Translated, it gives CASSDSTEAFF.

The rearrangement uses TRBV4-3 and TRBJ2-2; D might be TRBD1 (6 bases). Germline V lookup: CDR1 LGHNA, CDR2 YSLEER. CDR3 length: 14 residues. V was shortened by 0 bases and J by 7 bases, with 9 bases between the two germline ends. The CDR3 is CASSQDQGFGELFF. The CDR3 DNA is TGCGCCAGCAGCCAAGATCAGGGGTTCGGGGAGCTGTTTTTT.

CDR3 region: CASSLENRGRNTEAFF. CDR3 coding DNA: TGTGCCAGCAGCTTAGAGAACAGGGGAAGGAACACTGAAGCTTTCTTT. The chain joins TRBV7-9 to TRBJ1-1; 7 bases are shared with TRBD1. J was trimmed by 1 base and V by 1 base; bases with no gene match: 6. The CDR3 has 16 amino acids. Germline V gene sequence: CDR1 SEHNR, CDR2 FQNEAQ (reference sequence).

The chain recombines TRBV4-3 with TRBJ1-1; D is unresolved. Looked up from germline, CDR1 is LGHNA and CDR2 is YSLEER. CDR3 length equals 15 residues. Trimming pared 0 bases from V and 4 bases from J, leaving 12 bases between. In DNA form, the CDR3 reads TGCGCCAGCAGCCAAGAAGGTCGGCTGGGCACTGAAGCTTTCTTT. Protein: CASSQEGRLGTEAFF.

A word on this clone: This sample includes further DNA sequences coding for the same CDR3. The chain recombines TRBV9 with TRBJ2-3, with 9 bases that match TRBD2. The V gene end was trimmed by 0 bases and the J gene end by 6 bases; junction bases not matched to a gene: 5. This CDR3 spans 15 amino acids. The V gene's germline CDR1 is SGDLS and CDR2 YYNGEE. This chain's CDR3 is CASSVVDSGGDTQYF. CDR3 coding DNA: TGTGCCAGCAGCGTAGTTGATAGCGGGGGCGATACGCAGTATTTT.

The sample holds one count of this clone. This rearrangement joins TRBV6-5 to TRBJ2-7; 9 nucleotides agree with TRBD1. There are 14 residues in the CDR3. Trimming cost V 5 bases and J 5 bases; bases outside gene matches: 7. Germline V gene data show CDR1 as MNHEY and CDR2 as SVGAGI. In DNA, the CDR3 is TGTGCCAGCAGTACTCAACAGGGGGCGGACGAGCAGTACTTC. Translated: CASSTQQGADEQYF.

The CDR3 bases are TGTGCCAGCAGCCATTACAAGAACACTGAAGCTTTCTTT. Translation gives CASSHYKNTEAFF. This chain joins TRBV14 and TRBJ1-1; D is unresolved. Trimming left V 3 bases short and J 1 base short, with 6 bases between. Germline CDR1 is SGHDN and CDR2 is FVKESK. There are 13 residues in the CDR3.

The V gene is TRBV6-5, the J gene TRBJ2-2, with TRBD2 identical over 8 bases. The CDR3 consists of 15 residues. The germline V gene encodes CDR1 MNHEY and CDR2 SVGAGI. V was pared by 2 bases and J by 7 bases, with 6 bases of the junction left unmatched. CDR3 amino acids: CASSYAGLVVGELFF. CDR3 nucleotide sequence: TGTGCCAGCAGTTACGCGGGACTAGTGGTCGGGGAGCTGTTTTTT.

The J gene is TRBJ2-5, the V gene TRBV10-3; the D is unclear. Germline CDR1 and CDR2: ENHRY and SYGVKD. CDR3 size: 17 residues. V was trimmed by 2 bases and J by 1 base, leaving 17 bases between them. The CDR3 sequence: CAISEPLNQWGQETQYF. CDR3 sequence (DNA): TGTGCCATCAGTGAGCCCCTCAACCAGTGGGGCCAAGAGACCCAGTACTTC.

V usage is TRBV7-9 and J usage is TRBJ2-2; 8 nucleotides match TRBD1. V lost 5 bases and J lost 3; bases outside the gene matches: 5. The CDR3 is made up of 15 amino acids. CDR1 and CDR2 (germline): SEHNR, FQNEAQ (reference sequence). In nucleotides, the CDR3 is TGTGCCAGCAGCCGCGGGACAGGACACACCGGGGAGCTGTTTTTT. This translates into CASSRGTGHTGELFF.

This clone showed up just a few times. The CDR3: CAWLSTGQNTF. In DNA, the CDR3 is TGTGCCTGGCTGTCAACAGGGCAGAACACCTTC. The chain uses TRBV30 and TRBJ1-2; a possible D gene is TRBD1 (6 bases). The CDR3 has 11 residues. Germline loops: CDR1 GTSNPN, CDR2 SVGIG (reference sequence). The ends were cut back, 5 bases at V and 12 bases at J, with 16 bases in the middle. Based on the CDR3 plus reference TRBV30 and TRBJ1-2, the full variable domain is SQTIHQWPATLVQPVGSPLSLECTVEGTSNPNLYWYRQAAGRGLQLLFYSVGIGQISSEVPQNLSASRPQDRQFILSSKKLLLSDSGFYLCAWLSTGQNTFGSGTRLTVV.

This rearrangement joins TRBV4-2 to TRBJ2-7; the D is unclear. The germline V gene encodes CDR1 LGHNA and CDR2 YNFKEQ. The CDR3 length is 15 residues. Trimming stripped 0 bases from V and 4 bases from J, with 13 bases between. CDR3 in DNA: TGTGCCAGCAGCCAAGAGGGTAGTAGCTGGTACGAGCAGTACTTC. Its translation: CASSQEGSSWYEQYF.

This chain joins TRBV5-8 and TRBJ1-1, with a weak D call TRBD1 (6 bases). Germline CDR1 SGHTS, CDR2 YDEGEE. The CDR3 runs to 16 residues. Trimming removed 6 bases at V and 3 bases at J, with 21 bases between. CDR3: CASTGWGARRDTEAFF. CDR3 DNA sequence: TGTGCCAGCACCGGGTGGGGGGCGCGTAGGGACACTGAAGCTTTCTTT.

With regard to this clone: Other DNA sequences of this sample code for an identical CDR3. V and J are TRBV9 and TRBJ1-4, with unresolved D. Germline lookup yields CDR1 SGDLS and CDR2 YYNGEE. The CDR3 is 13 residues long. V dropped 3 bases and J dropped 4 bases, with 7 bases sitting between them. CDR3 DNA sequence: TGTGCCAGCAGCGCCTGGGATAATGAAAAACTGTTTTTT. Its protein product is CASSAWDNEKLFF.